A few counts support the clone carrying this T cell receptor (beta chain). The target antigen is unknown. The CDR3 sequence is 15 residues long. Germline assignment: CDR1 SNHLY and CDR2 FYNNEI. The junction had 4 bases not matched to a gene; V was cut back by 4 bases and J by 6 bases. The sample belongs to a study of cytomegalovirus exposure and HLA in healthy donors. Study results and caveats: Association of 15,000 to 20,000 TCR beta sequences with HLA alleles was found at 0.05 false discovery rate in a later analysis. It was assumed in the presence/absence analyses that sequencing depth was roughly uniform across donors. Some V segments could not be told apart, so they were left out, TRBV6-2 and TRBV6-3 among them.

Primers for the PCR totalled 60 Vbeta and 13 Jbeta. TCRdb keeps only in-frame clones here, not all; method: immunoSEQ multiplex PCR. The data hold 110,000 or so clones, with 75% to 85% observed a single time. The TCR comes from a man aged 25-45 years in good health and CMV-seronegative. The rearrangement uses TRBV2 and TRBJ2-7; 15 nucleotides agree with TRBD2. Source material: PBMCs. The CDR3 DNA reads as TGTGCCAGCAGTGTTGTGGGACTAGCGGGGGGCGAGCAGTACTTC. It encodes CASSVVGLAGGEQYF.